The clone carrying this TCR beta chain was recorded once. No antigen is known for it. This record belongs to a study of T cells after posttransplantation cyclophosphamide. Whole-study results and caveats: Blood and skin or GI T cell repertoires showed limited TRB overlap. Later blood repertoires were often dominated by clones from the donor CD8+ memory compartment. TRB clonality was highly associated with recipient CMV seropositivity and reactivation.

The CDR3 consists of 16 residues. V lost 4 bases to trimming and J lost 4 bases; unmatched junction nucleotides: 10. Germline CDR1 MNHEY, CDR2 SMNVEV (reference sequence). The naive gate required viable CD3+CD4+ or CD3+CD8+ cells with CCR7+CD45RA+CD45RO-CD95-CD27+CD28+ phenotype. Using immunoSEQ multiplex PCR, the repertoire was profiled, and TCRdb retains in-frame clones only, with some absent. The sample holds 1,500 to 1,800 clones; 97% are singletons and the top ten take approximately 1.5%. Source material: naive CD8+ T cells sorted from PBMCs. This receptor was obtained from a woman aged 55-70 years in good health, CMV-negative, and a related stem cell transplant donor. This chain uses TRBV27 with TRBJ2-5, with TRBD1 matching 9 bases. The CDR3 DNA is TGTGCCAGCAGTTCGTCTCCGGACAGGGGAGGAGAGACCCAGTACTTC. This codes for CASSSSPDRGGETQYF.